The rows below give T cell receptor beta chains drawn from one sample of a study of OX40 agonist ivuxolimab in advanced cancers. Clones were sequenced by immunoSEQ multiplex PCR, and TCRdb holds only the in-frame ones, with some missing. The sample shows about 90,000 clones, roughly nine tenths of them seen only once. The starting material was CD4+ or CD8+ T cells sorted from blood, obtained in a trial of the OX40 agonist ivuxolimab. The receptors shown here come from an adult with an advanced solid tumor such as melanoma, head and neck, liver or kidney cancer. Both conserved end residues are part of each CDR3. A D gene is named only where the DNA matches it firmly. Only part of the rows carry a size: once, few, many, or a class if the clone is expanded.

D gene	V gene	J gene	clone size	CDR3 protein	CDR3 DNA
TRBD2	TRBV2	TRBJ2-1	.	CASRVAGDYNEQFF	TGTGCCAGCAGGGTGGCGGGGGACTACAATGAGCAGTTCTTC
.	TRBV7-2	TRBJ2-1	once	CASSGGGANGNEQFF	TGTGCCAGCAGCGGTGGGGGTGCCAACGGGAATGAGCAGTTCTTC
TRBD2	TRBV5-8	TRBJ2-3	.	CASSPGLAGGDTQYF	TGTGCCAGCAGCCCCGGACTAGCGGGAGGTGATACGCAGTATTTT
.	TRBV28	TRBJ1-3	.	CASSSAMSGNTIYF	TGTGCCAGCAGCTCAGCTATGTCTGGAAACACCATATATTTT
.	TRBV7-2	TRBJ2-7	.	CASSLEVAEQYF	TGTGCCAGCAGCTTAGAAGTCGCCGAGCAGTACTTC
.	TRBV13	TRBJ2-7	.	CASSFRTLSYEQYF	TGTGCCAGCAGCTTCCGGACTCTCTCCTACGAGCAGTACTTC
.	TRBV6-5	TRBJ2-2	.	CASSSWQNTGELFF	TGTGCCAGCAGTTCATGGCAGAACACCGGGGAGCTGTTTTTT
TRBD1	TRBV19	TRBJ1-1	.	CASSRQGWTEAFF	TGTGCCAGTAGTCGACAGGGATGGACTGAAGCTTTCTTT
.	TRBV29-1	TRBJ2-7	once	CSVVYALQSAYEQYF	TGCAGCGTTGTATATGCCCTACAGAGCGCCTACGAGCAGTACTTC
.	TRBV10-3	TRBJ2-3	.	CAIREAREDTQYF	TGTGCCATCAGGGAAGCCAGGGAGGATACGCAGTATTTT
.	TRBV7-9	TRBJ2-5	.	CASSPQETQYF	TGTGCCAGCAGCCCCCAAGAGACCCAGTACTTC
.	TRBV7-2	TRBJ1-1	.	CASSPGGLQGGTEAFF	TGTGCCAGCAGCCCCGGGGGTCTCCAAGGTGGCACTGAAGCTTTCTTT
.	TRBV10-3	TRBJ1-5	few	CAISPSQGVNQPQHF	TGTGCCATCAGTCCCAGTCAGGGAGTTAATCAGCCCCAGCATTTT
TRBD2	TRBV19	TRBJ2-2	.	CATGTSGNTGELFF	TGTGCCACAGGGACTAGCGGTAACACCGGGGAGCTGTTTTTT
.	TRBV27	TRBJ2-6	.	CASSLSGTGANVLTF	TGTGCCAGCAGTTTGTCGGGGACTGGGGCCAACGTCCTGACTTTC
TRBD2	TRBV5-1	TRBJ2-5	.	CASSLVAGGLQETQYF	TGCGCCAGCAGCTTGGTAGCGGGAGGGCTCCAAGAGACCCAGTACTTC